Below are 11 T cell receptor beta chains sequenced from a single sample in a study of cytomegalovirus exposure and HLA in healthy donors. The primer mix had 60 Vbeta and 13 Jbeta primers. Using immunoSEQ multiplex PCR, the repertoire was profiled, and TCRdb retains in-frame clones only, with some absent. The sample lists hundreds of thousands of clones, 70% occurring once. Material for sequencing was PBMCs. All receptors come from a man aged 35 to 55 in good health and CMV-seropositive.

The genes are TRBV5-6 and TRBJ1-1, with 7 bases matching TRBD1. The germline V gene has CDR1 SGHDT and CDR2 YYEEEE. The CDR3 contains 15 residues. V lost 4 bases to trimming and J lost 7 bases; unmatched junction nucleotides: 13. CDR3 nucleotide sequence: TGTGCCAGCAGCCCAAGGACAGGTCGGGCTGTTGAAGCTTTCTTT. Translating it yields CASSPRTGRAVEAFF.

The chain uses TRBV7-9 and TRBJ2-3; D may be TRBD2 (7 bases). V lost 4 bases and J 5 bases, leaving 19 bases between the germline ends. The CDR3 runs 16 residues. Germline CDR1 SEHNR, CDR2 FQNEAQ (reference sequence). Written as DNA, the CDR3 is TGTGCCAGCAGCTCCCCCGGGGGGCCGGATGAAGATACGCAGTATTTT. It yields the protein CASSSPGGPDEDTQYF.

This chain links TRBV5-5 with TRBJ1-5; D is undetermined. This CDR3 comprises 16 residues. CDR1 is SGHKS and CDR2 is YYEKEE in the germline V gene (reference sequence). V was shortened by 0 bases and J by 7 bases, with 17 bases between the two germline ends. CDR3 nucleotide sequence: TGTGCCAGCAGCTTGGCCGGCGCCCACGCGGGCCAGCCCCAGCATTTT. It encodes CASSLAGAHAGQPQHF.

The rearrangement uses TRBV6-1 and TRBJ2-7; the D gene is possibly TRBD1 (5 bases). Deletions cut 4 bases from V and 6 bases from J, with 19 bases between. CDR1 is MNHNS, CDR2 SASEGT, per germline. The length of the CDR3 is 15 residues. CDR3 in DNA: TGTGCCAGCAGTGGTACAGGTCCCCGAAGCTCCGAGCAGTACTTC. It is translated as CASSGTGPRSSEQYF.

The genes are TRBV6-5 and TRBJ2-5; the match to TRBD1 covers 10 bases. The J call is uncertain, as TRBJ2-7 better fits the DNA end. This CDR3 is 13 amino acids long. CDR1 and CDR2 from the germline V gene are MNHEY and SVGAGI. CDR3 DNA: TGTGCCAGCAGTCGGGGGACAGGGGACGAGCAGTACTTC. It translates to CASSRGTGDEQYF.

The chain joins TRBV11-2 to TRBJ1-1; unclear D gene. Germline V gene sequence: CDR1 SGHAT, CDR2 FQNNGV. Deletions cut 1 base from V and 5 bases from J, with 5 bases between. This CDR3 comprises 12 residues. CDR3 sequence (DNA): TGTGCCAGCAGCTTAGTCGGTACTGAAGCTTTCTTT. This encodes CASSLVGTEAFF.

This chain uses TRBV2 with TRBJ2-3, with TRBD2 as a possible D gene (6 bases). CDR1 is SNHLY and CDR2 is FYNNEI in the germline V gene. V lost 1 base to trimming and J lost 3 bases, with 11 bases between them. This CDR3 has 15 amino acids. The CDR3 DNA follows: TGTGCCAGCAGTGAAGGCACTAGCAGGACAGATACGCAGTATTTT. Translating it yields CASSEGTSRTDTQYF. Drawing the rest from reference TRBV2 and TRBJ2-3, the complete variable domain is EPEVTQTPSHQVTQMGQEVILRCVPISNHLYFYWYRQILGQKVEFLVSFYNNEISEKSEIFDDQFSVERPDGSNFTLKIRSTKLEDSAMYFCASSEGTSRTDTQYFGPGTRLTVL.

CDR3 residues: CASSLRAGTSGHEQFF. CDR3 in DNA: TGTGCCAGCAGCTTAAGGGCCGGGACTAGCGGGCATGAGCAGTTCTTC. The V gene is TRBV11-1, the J gene TRBJ2-1; 12 bases line up with TRBD2. The CDR3 is 16 residues long. Trimming took 2 bases from V and 8 from J; bases not matched to a gene: 7. Germline V lookup: CDR1 SGHAT, CDR2 FQDESV (reference sequence).

For the CDR3, the DNA is TGTGCCAGCAGCTTTGCGTGGGAGACCCAGTACTTC. As protein: CASSFAWETQYF. The chain carries TRBV11-2 and TRBJ2-5; D is unclear. With 3 bases removed from V and 5 bases from J, the gap between germline ends came to 7 bases. CDR1 is SGHAT and CDR2 is FQNNGV in the germline V gene. The CDR3 contains 12 residues.

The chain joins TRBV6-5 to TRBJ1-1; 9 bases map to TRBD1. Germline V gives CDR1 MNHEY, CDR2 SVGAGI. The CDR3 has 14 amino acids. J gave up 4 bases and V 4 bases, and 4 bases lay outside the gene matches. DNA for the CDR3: TGTGCCAGCAGTTCCTGGGACAGGGCCACTGAAGCTTTCTTT. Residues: CASSSWDRATEAFF.

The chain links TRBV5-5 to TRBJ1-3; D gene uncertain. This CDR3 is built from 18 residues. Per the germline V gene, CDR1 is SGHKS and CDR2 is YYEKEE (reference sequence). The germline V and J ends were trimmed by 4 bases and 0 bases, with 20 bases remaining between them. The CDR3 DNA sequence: TGTGCCAGCAGCCTGTCGGGCTGGAAGGGAGCCTCTGGAAACACCATATATTTT. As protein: CASSLSGWKGASGNTIYF.